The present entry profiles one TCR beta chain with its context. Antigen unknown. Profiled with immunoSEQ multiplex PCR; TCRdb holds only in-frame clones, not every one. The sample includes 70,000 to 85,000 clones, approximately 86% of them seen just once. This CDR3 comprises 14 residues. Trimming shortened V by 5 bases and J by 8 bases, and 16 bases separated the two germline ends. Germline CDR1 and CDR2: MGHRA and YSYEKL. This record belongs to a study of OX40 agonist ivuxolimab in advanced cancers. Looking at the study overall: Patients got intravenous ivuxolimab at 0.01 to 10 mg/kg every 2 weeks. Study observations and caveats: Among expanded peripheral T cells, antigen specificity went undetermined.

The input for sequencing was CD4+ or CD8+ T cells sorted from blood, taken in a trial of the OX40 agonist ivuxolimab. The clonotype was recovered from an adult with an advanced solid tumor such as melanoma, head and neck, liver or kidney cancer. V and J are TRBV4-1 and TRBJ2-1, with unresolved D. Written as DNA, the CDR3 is TGCGCCAGCAGCAGCCGGACCCCTTCGGATGAGCAGTTCTTC. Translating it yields CASSSRTPSDEQFF.